What follows are 10 T cell receptor beta chains derived from one specimen sequenced in a study of blood T cell repertoires in COVID-19. Method: immunoSEQ multiplex PCR; TCRdb's copy keeps in-frame clones and lacks some. The sample lists about 150,000 clones; around 83% were seen once. What was sequenced was peripheral blood. Receptors originate from an older woman who had recovered from COVID-19.

The J gene is TRBJ2-5, the V gene TRBV6-5, with 9 bases fitting TRBD1. The CDR3 runs 14 residues. The V gene's germline CDR1 is MNHEY and CDR2 SVGAGI. After removal of 6 bases from V and 3 bases from J, the junction contained 5 bases not matched to a gene. The CDR3 reads CASSPQGAEETQYF. As DNA, the CDR3 is TGTGCCAGCAGCCCACAGGGGGCGGAAGAGACCCAGTACTTC.

The chain uses TRBV28 and TRBJ1-2, with D maybe TRBD1 (5 bases). From germline, CDR1 is MDHEN and CDR2 SYDVKM. The ends were cut back, 7 bases at V and 13 bases at J, with 16 bases in the middle. The CDR3 runs to 11 residues. This chain's CDR3 is CASTLRGGVTF. The CDR3 DNA follows: TGTGCCAGCACCCTTCGCGGGGGGGTCACCTTC.

This clone was picked up a small number of times. V usage is TRBV5-6 and J usage is TRBJ2-5, with D possibly matching TRBD2 (5 bases). Germline V gene lookup returns CDR1 SGHDT and CDR2 YYEEEE. V was trimmed by 4 bases and J by 1 base, leaving 14 bases between them. The CDR3 runs to 15 residues. CDR3 in DNA: TGTGCCAGCAGCCCCTCCCCGACTATCCAAGAGACCCAGTACTTC. Encoded protein: CASSPSPTIQETQYF.

The chain joins TRBV9 to TRBJ2-5, with 7 bases lining up with TRBD1. CDR1 is SGDLS and CDR2 is YYNGEE in the germline V gene. Trimming removed 0 bases from V and 9 bases from J; junction bases left unmatched: 11. The CDR3 contains 15 residues. CDR3 DNA: TGTGCCAGCAGCGTAGCCCGGGACAGCGCCCTGCCCCAGTACTTC. Protein sequence: CASSVARDSALPQYF.

This chain joins TRBV9 and TRBJ2-5; 10 nucleotides line up with TRBD1. The CDR3 sequence is 15 residues long. V was clipped by 2 bases and J by 3 bases; unmatched bases: 4. Germline V gives CDR1 SGDLS, CDR2 YYNGEE. CDR3 protein: CASSVDGTGEETQYF. In DNA form, the CDR3 reads TGTGCCAGCAGCGTCGACGGGACAGGGGAAGAGACCCAGTACTTC. The full variable domain, completed using reference TRBV9 and TRBJ2-5, is DSGVTQTPKHLITATGQRVTLRCSPRSGDLSVYWYQQSLDQGLQFLIQYYNGEERAKGNILERFSAQQFPDLHSELNLSSLELGDSALYFCASSVDGTGEETQYFGPGTRLLVL.

DNA for the CDR3: TGCGCCAGCAGCCCCGAAGCCGGCTTCACGGGGGAGCAGTTCTTC. Amino acid sequence: CASSPEAGFTGEQFF. The V gene is TRBV4-3, the J gene TRBJ2-1; D is perhaps TRBD2 (5 bases). Trimming left V 4 bases short and J 10 bases short, with 20 bases between. Germline loops: CDR1 LGHNA, CDR2 YSLEER. This CDR3 region has 15 residues.

The rearrangement joins TRBV28 to TRBJ2-1; 13 bases are shared with TRBD2. Germline V gene sequence: CDR1 MDHEN, CDR2 SYDVKM. Trimming at V came to 4 bases and at J to 7 bases, leaving 4 bases not matched to a gene. This CDR3 is built from 15 residues. As DNA, the CDR3 is TGTGCCAGCAGTTCCACGACTAGCGGGAGGAATGAGCAGTTCTTC. Translation: CASSSTTSGRNEQFF.

The chain employs TRBV12-3 or TRBV12-4 and TRBJ1-4; tentative D call: TRBD1 (6 bases). Trimming took 4 bases from V and 8 from J, leaving 11 bases between them. The CDR3 has 13 amino acids. CDR3 coding DNA: TGTGCCAGCAGTTGGACCGGGACAGAAAAACTGTTTTTT. Amino acid sequence: CASSWTGTEKLFF.

This clone was counted between two and nine times. J is TRBJ1-1 and V is TRBV7-3, with no clear D. Germline values: CDR1 SGHTA, CDR2 FQGTGA. V lost 3 bases, J lost 1 base, and 6 bases lay in between. The CDR3 consists of 13 residues. CDR3 nucleotide sequence: TGTGCCAGCAGCTTGCGAGGGAACACTGAAGCTTTCTTT. This gives the protein CASSLRGNTEAFF.

The gene calls are TRBV30 and TRBJ2-2; TRBD2 matches 7 bases. The V gene end was trimmed by 6 bases and the J gene end by 5 bases; junction bases not matched to a gene: 9. The V gene's germline CDR1 is GTSNPN and CDR2 SVGIG (reference sequence). This CDR3 has 14 amino acids. CDR3 sequence reads: CACGRGLGTGELFF. As DNA, the CDR3 is TGTGCCTGTGGGAGGGGCCTGGGGACCGGGGAGCTGTTTTTT.